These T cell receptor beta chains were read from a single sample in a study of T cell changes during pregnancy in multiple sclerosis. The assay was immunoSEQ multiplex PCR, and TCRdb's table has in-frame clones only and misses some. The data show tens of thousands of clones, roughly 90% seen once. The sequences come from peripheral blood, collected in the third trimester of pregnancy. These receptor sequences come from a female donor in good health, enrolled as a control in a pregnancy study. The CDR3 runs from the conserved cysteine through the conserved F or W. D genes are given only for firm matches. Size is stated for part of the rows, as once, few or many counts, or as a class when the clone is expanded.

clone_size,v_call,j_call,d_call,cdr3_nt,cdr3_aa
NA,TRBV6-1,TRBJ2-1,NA,TGTGCCAGCACTACGGGGGGCTGGAGGGAACAGTTCTTC,CASTTGGWREQFF
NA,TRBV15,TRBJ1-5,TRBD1,TGTGCCACCGGTAGGGACAGGGATCAGCCCCAGCATTTT,CATGRDRDQPQHF
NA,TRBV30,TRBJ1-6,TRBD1,TGTGCCTGGAGTTCAGCAGGGGGCGCCTATAATTCACCCCTCCACTTT,CAWSSAGGAYNSPLHF
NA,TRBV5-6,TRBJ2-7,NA,TGTGCCAGCAGCCCCCTTGGGACAAACCACGAGCAGTACTTC,CASSPLGTNHEQYF
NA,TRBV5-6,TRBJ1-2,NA,TGTGCCAGCAGCTTGGGGCTTAACTATGGCTACACCTTC,CASSLGLNYGYTF
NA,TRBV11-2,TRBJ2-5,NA,TGTGCCAGCAGCTCGCAGCGGATCCAAGAGACCCAGTACTTC,CASSSQRIQETQYF
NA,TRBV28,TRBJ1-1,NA,TGTGCCAGCAGGTCTCTGGGGAGTAACACTGAAGCTTTCTTT,CASRSLGSNTEAFF
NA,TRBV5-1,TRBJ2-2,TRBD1,TGCGCCAGCAGCTGGACAGGGGGGACGGACACCGGGGAGCTGTTTTTT,CASSWTGGTDTGELFF
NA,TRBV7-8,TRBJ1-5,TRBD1,TGTGCCAGCAGCCACGACAGGGACTGGAATCAGCCCCAGCATTTT,CASSHDRDWNQPQHF
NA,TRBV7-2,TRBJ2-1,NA,TGTGCCAGCAGCTTAGTGAGAAACTCCTACAATGAGCAGTTCTTC,CASSLVRNSYNEQFF
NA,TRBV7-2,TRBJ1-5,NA,TGTGCCAGCAGAAAGGAAACAGGGAACCAGCCCCAGCATTTT,CASRKETGNQPQHF
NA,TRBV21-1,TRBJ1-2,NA,TGTGCCAGCAGCAAGGTTAGAAGGCAGGCTATCTACACCTTC,CASSKVRRQAIYTF
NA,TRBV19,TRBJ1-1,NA,TGTGCCAGTAGTATAGGCAGAAACACTGAAGCTTTCTTT,CASSIGRNTEAFF
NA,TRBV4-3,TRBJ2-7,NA,TGCGCCAGCAGCCAAGACAGATCCTACGAGCAGTACTTC,CASSQDRSYEQYF
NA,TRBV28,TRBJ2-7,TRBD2,TGTGCCAGCAGTCCCTCCGGGACTAGCGTAAGCTCCTACGAGCAGTACTTC,CASSPSGTSVSSYEQYF
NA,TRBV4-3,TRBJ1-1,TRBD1,TGCGCCAGCAGCCATAGGGGGACAGGGGCAATGAACACTGAAGCTTTCTTT,CASSHRGTGAMNTEAFF
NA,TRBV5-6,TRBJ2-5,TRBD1,TGTGCCAGCAGCTCTGGGACAGGGTTGGGAGAGACCCAGTACTTC,CASSSGTGLGETQYF
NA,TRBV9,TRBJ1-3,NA,TGTGCCAGCAGCGTAGCAGGCTCCGGAAGCACCATATATTTT,CASSVAGSGSTIYF
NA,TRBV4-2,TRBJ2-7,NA,TGTGCCAGCAGCCAACCCGGACAGCCCTACGAGCAGTACTTC,CASSQPGQPYEQYF
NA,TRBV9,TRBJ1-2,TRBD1,TGTGCCAGCAGCGTATGGACACAGGGGATATATGGCTACACCTTC,CASSVWTQGIYGYTF
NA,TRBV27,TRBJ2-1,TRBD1,TGTGCCAGCAGTTTGGGGGGACAGGGGTTCAATGAGCAGTTCTTC,CASSLGGQGFNEQFF
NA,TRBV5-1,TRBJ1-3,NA,TGCGCCAGCAGCTTGGCCCAGGGCGGTTCTGGAAACACCATATATTTT,CASSLAQGGSGNTIYF
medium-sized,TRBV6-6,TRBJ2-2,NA,TGTGCCAGCAGTTCTGCGGGGAACGGGGAGCTGTTTTTT,CASSSAGNGELFF
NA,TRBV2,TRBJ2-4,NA,TGTGCCAGCAGTGAATGGGGACAAGAAGCCAAAAACATTCAGTACTTC,CASSEWGQEAKNIQYF